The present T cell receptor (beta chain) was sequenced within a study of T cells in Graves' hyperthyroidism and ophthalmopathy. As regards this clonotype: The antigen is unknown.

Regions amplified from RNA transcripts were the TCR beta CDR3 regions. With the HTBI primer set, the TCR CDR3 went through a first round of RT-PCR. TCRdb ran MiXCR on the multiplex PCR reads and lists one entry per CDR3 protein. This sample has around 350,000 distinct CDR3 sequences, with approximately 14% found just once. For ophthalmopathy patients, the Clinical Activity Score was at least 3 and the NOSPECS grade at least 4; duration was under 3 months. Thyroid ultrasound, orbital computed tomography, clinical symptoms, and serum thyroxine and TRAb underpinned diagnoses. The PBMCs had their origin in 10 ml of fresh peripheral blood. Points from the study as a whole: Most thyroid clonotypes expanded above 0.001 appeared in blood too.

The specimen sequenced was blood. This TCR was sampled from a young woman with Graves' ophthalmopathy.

The CDR3 nucleotides read TGCAGCGTTGATAGTCGGGAGGGAACGTTCTTC. The encoded protein is CSVDSREGTFF. This chain uses TRBV29-1 with TRBJ2-1, with 8 bases aligning to TRBD2. CDR3 size: 11 residues. Germline V gives CDR1 SQVTM, CDR2 ANQGSEA. Trimming cost V 3 bases and J 15 bases; bases outside gene matches: 7.